The 24 T cell receptor beta chains given below trace back to one sample, sequenced in a study of cytomegalovirus exposure and HLA in healthy donors. The primer mix had 60 Vbeta and 13 Jbeta primers. This table comes from immunoSEQ multiplex PCR, and its TCRdb copy is limited to in-frame clones, with some not included. The sample has some 79,000 clones, more than 50% seen once. Source material: PBMCs. The receptors were gathered from a woman aged 40 to 55 in good health and CMV-seropositive.

The J gene is TRBJ2-1, the V gene TRBV7-2, with 7 bases aligning to TRBD2. J was trimmed by 6 bases and V by 1 base; bases with no gene match: 6. Per germline, CDR1 SGHTA and CDR2 FQGNSA. The CDR3 consists of 15 residues. This chain's CDR3 is CASSLGGRNGNEQFF. The CDR3 coding sequence is TGTGCCAGCAGCTTAGGCGGGAGAAACGGCAATGAGCAGTTCTTC.

This clone was found a few times. V gene TRBV29-1 combines with J gene TRBJ2-2; TRBD1 agrees at 12 bases. Germline V gene data show CDR1 as SQVTM and CDR2 as ANQGSEA. This CDR3 is built from 13 residues. Unmatched junction bases numbered 0, after V lost 6 bases and J lost 4 bases. CDR3 amino acids: CSVGQGATGELFF. DNA for the CDR3: TGCAGCGTGGGACAGGGGGCCACCGGGGAGCTGTTTTTT.

The chain carries TRBV18 and TRBJ1-1, with TRBD1 as a possible D gene (6 bases). This CDR3 comprises 15 residues. Per germline, CDR1 KGHSH and CDR2 LQKENI. Between the trimmed V and J ends, which lost 5 bases and 0 bases, there was a span of 13 bases. The CDR3 nucleotides are TGTGCCAGCTCAACATATACAGGGTTGAACACTGAAGCTTTCTTT. Protein sequence: CASSTYTGLNTEAFF. Based on the CDR3 plus reference TRBV18 and TRBJ1-1, the full variable domain is NAGVMQNPRHLVRRRGQEARLRCSPMKGHSHVYWYRQLPEEGLKFMVYLQKENIIDESGMPKERFSAEFPKEGPSILRIQQVVRGDSAAYFCASSTYTGLNTEAFFGQGTRLTVV.

This clone was observed once. The rearrangement uses TRBV5-1 and TRBJ2-1; 12 bases are a match to TRBD2. The germline V gene has CDR1 SGHRS and CDR2 YFSETQ. The CDR3 length is 17 residues. The V gene end was trimmed by 3 bases and the J gene end by 9 bases; junction bases not matched to a gene: 13. Written as DNA, the CDR3 is TGCGCCAGCAGCTCACAGACTAGCGGGAGAAATGGGGGTGAGCAGTTCTTC. It encodes CASSSQTSGRNGGEQFF.

The chain uses TRBV5-4 and TRBJ1-3; TRBD1 is a possible D gene (6 bases). Trimming removed 1 base at V and 4 bases at J, with 15 bases between. Germline values: CDR1 SGHNT, CDR2 YYREEE (reference sequence). The CDR3 spans 16 residues. The CDR3 DNA reads TGTGCCAGCAGCTTGTCCCTCTCAGGGGCCGGAAACACCATATATTTT. It translates to CASSLSLSGAGNTIYF.

This CDR3 is CASSLGAGGQPQHF. The CDR3 DNA reads TGTGCCAGCAGCTTAGGGGCAGGGGGTCAGCCCCAGCATTTT. The genes are TRBV7-2 and TRBJ1-5, with 7 bases aligning to TRBD1. Germline values: CDR1 SGHTA, CDR2 FQGNSA. This CDR3 spans 14 amino acids. V lost 1 base and J lost 6; bases outside the gene matches: 3. Variable domain in full (rest from reference TRBV7-2 and TRBJ1-5): GAGVSQSPSNKVTEKGKDVELRCDPISGHTALYWYRQSLGQGLEFLIYFQGNSAPDKSGLPSDRFSAERTGGSVSTLTIQRTQQEDSAVYLCASSLGAGGQPQHFGDGTRLSIL.

The rearrangement uses TRBV7-2 and TRBJ1-1; tentative D call: TRBD1 (6 bases). V was cut by 1 base and J by 4 bases, with 19 bases left in between. The CDR3 runs 17 residues. Germline assignment: CDR1 SGHTA and CDR2 FQGNSA. The CDR3 DNA is TGTGCCAGCAGCTTAGACAAACAGGGTTGGGCGGGCACTGAAGCTTTCTTT. Protein: CASSLDKQGWAGTEAFF.

Only a few counts were recorded for this clone. The chain couples TRBV6-6 to TRBJ1-5, with D unclear. CDR3 length: 15 residues. Germline lookup yields CDR1 MNHNY and CDR2 SVGAGI (reference sequence). Trimming removed 4 bases from V and 3 bases from J, with 13 bases in between. Written as DNA, the CDR3 is TGTGCCAGCAGTTCCCCGTTTAGATCCAATCAGCCCCAGCATTTT. Translated: CASSSPFRSNQPQHF.

The chain joins TRBV7-2 to TRBJ2-2, with 7 positions matching TRBD2. The germline V gene encodes CDR1 SGHTA and CDR2 FQGNSA. The CDR3 length is 18 residues. The J segment lost 2 bases and the V segment lost 5 bases, leaving 14 bases of the junction unmatched. CDR3 bases: TGTGCCAGCAGCCACTGGCCGACTAGCCGCCCAAACACCGGGGAGCTGTTTTTT. As protein: CASSHWPTSRPNTGELFF.

V gene TRBV10-3 combines with J gene TRBJ2-1; 11 bases agree with TRBD1. V lost 6 bases to trimming and J lost 7 bases; unmatched junction nucleotides: 2. This CDR3 contains 13 residues. Germline values: CDR1 ENHRY, CDR2 SYGVKD. The DNA of the CDR3 is TGTGCCATCAGAGGACAGGGGGCGAATGAGCAGTTCTTC. This gives the protein CAIRGQGANEQFF.

CDR3 bases: TGTGCCAGCAGCTTAGTCCCCACGGTCTCCTACGAGCAGTACTTC. Its translation is CASSLVPTVSYEQYF. The chain couples TRBV7-2 to TRBJ2-7; no definite D call. Trimming removed 1 base from V and 0 bases from J, with 10 bases in between. This CDR3 has 15 amino acids. In germline, CDR1 is SGHTA, CDR2 FQGNSA.

V is TRBV4-3 and J is TRBJ1-1, with a weak D call TRBD1 (5 bases). The V and J ends lost 0 bases and 4 bases respectively, with 12 bases between them. Looked up from germline, CDR1 is LGHNA and CDR2 is YSLEER. This CDR3 has 15 amino acids. This chain's CDR3 is CASSQDSGGGTEAFF. CDR3 in DNA: TGCGCCAGCAGCCAAGATTCAGGCGGGGGCACTGAAGCTTTCTTT.

The chain combines TRBV5-8 with TRBJ1-2; TRBD1 agrees at 9 bases. From germline, CDR1 is SGHTS and CDR2 YDEGEE. Unmatched junction bases numbered 7, after V lost 9 bases and J lost 7 bases. The CDR3 totals 12 residues. The DNA of the CDR3 is TGTGCCACCGGACAGGGGCGTGGTGGCTACACCTTC. Translating gives CATGQGRGGYTF.

In this sample, this clone turned up a few times. The chain combines TRBV6-6 with TRBJ2-7, with D perhaps TRBD1 (6 bases). CDR1 MNHNY and CDR2 SVGAGI come from the germline V gene (reference sequence). CDR3 length equals 14 residues. The V end lost 4 bases, the J end lost 6 bases, and 16 bases lay between the germline ends. The DNA of the CDR3 is TGTGCCAGCAGTTGGGACACCCGGGATCGCGAGCAGTACTTC. It translates to CASSWDTRDREQYF.

The chain joins TRBV6-5 to TRBJ2-5, with D perhaps TRBD2 (5 bases). V lost 0 bases, J lost 4 bases, and 9 bases lay in between. This CDR3 contains 14 residues. Germline lookup yields CDR1 MNHEY and CDR2 SVGAGI. The CDR3 here is CASSYSVRAETQYF. CDR3 nucleotides: TGTGCCAGCAGTTACTCGGTGAGGGCAGAGACCCAGTACTTC.

This clone has only one observation. The chain recombines TRBV6-1 with TRBJ2-1; weak D call: TRBD1 (6 bases). Per germline, CDR1 MNHNS and CDR2 SASEGT. V was clipped by 6 bases and J by 4 bases, with 16 bases between them. The CDR3 is made up of 15 amino acids. The DNA for the CDR3 is TGTGCCAGCAGCGACCAGGGGTTGGGATACAATGAGCAGTTCTTC. It encodes CASSDQGLGYNEQFF.

This chain links TRBV29-1 with TRBJ2-7; the match to TRBD2 covers 13 bases. Germline V gives CDR1 SQVTM, CDR2 ANQGSEA. V shed 4 bases and J 6 bases; nucleotides not matched to a gene: 18. The CDR3 is 18 residues long. CDR3: CSVAGLAGDGDSLAEQYF. CDR3 coding DNA: TGCAGCGTTGCAGGACTAGCGGGAGACGGGGATTCCCTCGCCGAGCAGTACTTC.

This clone was seen a single time. The V call is TRBV4-3, the J call TRBJ1-2; the match to TRBD1 covers 8 bases. The CDR3 runs to 12 residues. Germline trimming cut 3 bases from V and 8 bases from J; bases unmatched to any gene: 2. Germline V CDR1 and CDR2: LGHNA, YSLEER. CDR3 region: CASSHTGGGYTF. CDR3 sequence (DNA): TGCGCCAGCAGCCACACAGGGGGAGGCTACACCTTC.

This chain links TRBV27 with TRBJ1-4; 8 bases line up with TRBD1. Germline CDR1 MNHEY, CDR2 SMNVEV (reference sequence). Trimming removed 2 bases from V and 8 bases from J; junction bases left unmatched: 4. This CDR3 spans 14 amino acids. The CDR3, as DNA: TGTGCCAGCAGTTTAAACAGGGGGGTCGAAAAACTGTTTTTT. Protein: CASSLNRGVEKLFF. The complete variable domain, with remaining parts taken from reference TRBV27 and TRBJ1-4, reads EAQVTQNPRYLITVTGKKLTVTCSQNMNHEYMSWYRQDPGLGLRQIYYSMNVEVTDKGDVPEGYKVSRKEKRNFPLILESPSPNQTSLYFCASSLNRGVEKLFFGSGTQLSVL.

The chain has TRBV6-6 and TRBJ2-2; 8 bases match TRBD2. CDR1 MNHNY and CDR2 SVGAGI come from the germline V gene (reference sequence). The CDR3 totals 15 residues. The ends lost 8 bases at V and 9 bases at J; junction bases unmatched: 14. DNA of the CDR3: TGTGCCAGCCTCTACCCCCGGACTAGCCAGAGGGAGCTGTTTTTT. Its translation is CASLYPRTSQRELFF.

This chain joins TRBV27 and TRBJ2-1, with D perhaps TRBD2 (5 bases). Per germline, CDR1 MNHEY and CDR2 SMNVEV (reference sequence). V lost 7 bases and J 7 bases, leaving 23 bases between the germline ends. There are 16 residues in the CDR3. CDR3 sequence: CASIPLLGRRRNEQFF. In DNA form, the CDR3 reads TGTGCCAGCATCCCCCTGCTGGGCAGGAGGCGAAATGAGCAGTTCTTC.

Comment on this clone: The same CDR3 is also encoded by other DNA sequences in this sample. The chain couples TRBV18 to TRBJ1-2; TRBD1 agrees at 9 bases. The CDR3 runs 14 residues. V lost 3 bases, J lost 2 bases, and 1 base stayed unmatched. The germline V gene encodes CDR1 KGHSH and CDR2 LQKENI. CDR3 loop: CASSPGQGNYGYTF. The CDR3 DNA follows: TGTGCCAGCTCACCTGGACAGGGGAACTATGGCTACACCTTC.

The chain carries TRBV28 and TRBJ2-7, with 9 positions matching TRBD1. The CDR3 has 15 residues. Germline V gives CDR1 MDHEN, CDR2 SYDVKM. The V gene end was trimmed by 6 bases and the J gene end by 0 bases; junction bases not matched to a gene: 6. CDR3 sequence: CASRDRGKSSYEQYF. The CDR3 DNA is TGTGCCAGCAGGGACAGGGGCAAGAGCTCCTACGAGCAGTACTTC.

The V call is TRBV15, the J call TRBJ1-2; 10 bases are a match to TRBD1. The J segment lost 8 bases and the V segment lost 3 bases, leaving 6 bases of the junction unmatched. The germline gives CDR1 LNHNV, CDR2 YYDKDF (reference sequence). The CDR3 consists of 14 residues. The CDR3: CATSRTGGTGGYTF. CDR3 nucleotide sequence: TGTGCCACCAGCAGGACAGGGGGCACTGGGGGCTACACCTTC. The full variable domain, in which reference TRBV15 and TRBJ1-2 provide the parts outside the CDR3, is DAMVIQNPRYQVTQFGKPVTLSCSQTLNHNVMYWYQQKSSQAPKLLFHYYDKDFNNEADTPDNFQSRRPNTSFCFLDIRSPGLGDTAMYLCATSRTGGTGGYTFGSGTRLTVV.